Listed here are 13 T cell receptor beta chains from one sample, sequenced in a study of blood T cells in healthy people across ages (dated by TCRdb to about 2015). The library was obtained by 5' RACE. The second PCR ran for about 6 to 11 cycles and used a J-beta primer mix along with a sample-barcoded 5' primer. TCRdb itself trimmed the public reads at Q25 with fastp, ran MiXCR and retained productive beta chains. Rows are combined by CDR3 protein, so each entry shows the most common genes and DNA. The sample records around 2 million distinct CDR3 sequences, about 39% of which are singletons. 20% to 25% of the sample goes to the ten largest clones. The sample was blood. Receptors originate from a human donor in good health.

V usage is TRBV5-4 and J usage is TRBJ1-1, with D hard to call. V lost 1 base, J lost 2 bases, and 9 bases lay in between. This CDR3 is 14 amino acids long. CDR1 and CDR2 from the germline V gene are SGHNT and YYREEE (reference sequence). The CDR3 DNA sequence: TGTGCCAGCAGCTTGAAGGCGGGTAACACTGAAGCTTTCTTT. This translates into CASSLKAGNTEAFF.

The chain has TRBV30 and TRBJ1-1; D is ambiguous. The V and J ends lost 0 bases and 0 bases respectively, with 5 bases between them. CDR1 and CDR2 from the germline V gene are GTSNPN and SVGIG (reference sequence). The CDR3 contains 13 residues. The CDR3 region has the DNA TGTGCCTGGAGTGTACGGCTGAACACTGAAGCTTTCTTT. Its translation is CAWSVRLNTEAFF.

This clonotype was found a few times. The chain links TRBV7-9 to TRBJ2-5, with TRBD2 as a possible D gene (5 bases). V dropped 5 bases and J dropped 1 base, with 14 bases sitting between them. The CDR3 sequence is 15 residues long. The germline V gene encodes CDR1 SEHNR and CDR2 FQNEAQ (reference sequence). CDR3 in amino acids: CASSPTRGTQETQYF. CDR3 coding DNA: TGTGCCAGCAGCCCCACCCGGGGTACCCAAGAGACCCAGTACTTC.

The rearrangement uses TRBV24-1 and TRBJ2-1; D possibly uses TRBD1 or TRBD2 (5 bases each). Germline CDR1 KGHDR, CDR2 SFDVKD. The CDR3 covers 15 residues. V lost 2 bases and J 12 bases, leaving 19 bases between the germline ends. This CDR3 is CATSDSSGTRTMQFF. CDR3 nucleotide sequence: TGTGCCACCAGTGATTCCTCCGGGACCCGAACAATGCAGTTCTTC.

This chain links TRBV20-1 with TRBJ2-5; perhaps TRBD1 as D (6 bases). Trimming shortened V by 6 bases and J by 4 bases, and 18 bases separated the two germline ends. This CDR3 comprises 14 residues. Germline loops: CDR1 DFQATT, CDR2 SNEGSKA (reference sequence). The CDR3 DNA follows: TGCAGTGCAGAACCGGGACAAGGTGCAGAGACCCAGTACTTC. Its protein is CSAEPGQGAETQYF.

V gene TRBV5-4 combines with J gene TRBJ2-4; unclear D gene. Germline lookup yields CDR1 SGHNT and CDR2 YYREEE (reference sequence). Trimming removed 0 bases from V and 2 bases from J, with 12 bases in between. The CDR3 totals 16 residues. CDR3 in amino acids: CASSLAEDRSKNIQYF. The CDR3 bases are TGTGCCAGCAGCTTGGCTGAAGACCGTTCCAAAAACATTCAGTACTTC.

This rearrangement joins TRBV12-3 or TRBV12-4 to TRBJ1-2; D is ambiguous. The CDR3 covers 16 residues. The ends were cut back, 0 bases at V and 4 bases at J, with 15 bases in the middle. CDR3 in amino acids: CASSLARGIFGYGYTF. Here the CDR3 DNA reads TGTGCCAGCAGTTTAGCGCGAGGTATATTTGGCTATGGCTACACCTTC.

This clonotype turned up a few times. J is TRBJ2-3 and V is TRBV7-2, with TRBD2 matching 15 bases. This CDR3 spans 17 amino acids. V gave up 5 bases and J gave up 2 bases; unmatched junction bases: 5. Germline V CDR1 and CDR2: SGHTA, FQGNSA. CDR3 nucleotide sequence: TGTGCCAGCAGCACCCGGACTAGCGGGGGGGCCACAGATACGCAGTATTTT. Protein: CASSTRTSGGATDTQYF. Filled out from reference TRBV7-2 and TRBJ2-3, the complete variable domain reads GAGVSQSPSNKVTEKGKDVELRCDPISGHTALYWYRQSLGQGLEFLIYFQGNSAPDKSGLPSDRFSAERTGGSVSTLTIQRTQQEDSAVYLCASSTRTSGGATDTQYFGPGTRLTVL.

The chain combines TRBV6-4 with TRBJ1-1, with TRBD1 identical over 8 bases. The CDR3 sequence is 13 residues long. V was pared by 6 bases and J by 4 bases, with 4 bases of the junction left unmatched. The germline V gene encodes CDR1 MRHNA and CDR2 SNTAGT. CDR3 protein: CASSRGQGTEAFF. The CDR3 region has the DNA TGTGCCAGCAGCCGCGGACAGGGCACTGAAGCTTTCTTT.

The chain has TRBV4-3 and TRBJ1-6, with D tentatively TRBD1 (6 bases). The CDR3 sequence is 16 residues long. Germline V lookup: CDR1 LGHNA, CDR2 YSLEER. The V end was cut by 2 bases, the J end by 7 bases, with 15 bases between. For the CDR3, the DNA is TGCGCCAGCAGCCAAAAGGGACACTCTTACAATTCACCCCTCCACTTT. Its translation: CASSQKGHSYNSPLHF.

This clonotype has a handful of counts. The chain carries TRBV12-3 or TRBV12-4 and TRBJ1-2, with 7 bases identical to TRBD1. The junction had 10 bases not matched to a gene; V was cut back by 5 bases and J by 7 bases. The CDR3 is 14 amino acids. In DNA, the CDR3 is TGTGCCAGCAGTCCCCCCCGAGGGGGCGGTGGCTACACCTTC. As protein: CASSPPRGGGGYTF.

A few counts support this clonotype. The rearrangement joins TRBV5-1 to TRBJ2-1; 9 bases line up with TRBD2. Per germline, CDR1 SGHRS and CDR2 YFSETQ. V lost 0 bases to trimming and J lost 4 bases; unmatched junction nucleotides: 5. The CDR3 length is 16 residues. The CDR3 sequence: CASSLAPAGGYNEQFF. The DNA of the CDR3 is TGCGCCAGCAGCTTGGCGCCAGCGGGGGGATACAATGAGCAGTTCTTC.

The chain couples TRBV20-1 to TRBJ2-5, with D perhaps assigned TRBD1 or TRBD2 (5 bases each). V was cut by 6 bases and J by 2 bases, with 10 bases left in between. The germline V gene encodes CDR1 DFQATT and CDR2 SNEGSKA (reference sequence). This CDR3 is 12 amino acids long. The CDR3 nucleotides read TGCAGTGCGTGGGACCATCAAGAGACCCAGTACTTC. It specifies CSAWDHQETQYF.